These 28 T cell receptor beta chains were all obtained from the same sample, sequenced in a study of blood T cell repertoires in COVID-19. The assay was immunoSEQ multiplex PCR, and TCRdb's table has in-frame clones only and misses some. The data show about 250,000 clones, 60% to 75% seen once. Sequencing was carried out using peripheral blood. Receptor source: a woman of 80 years or more with acute or convalescent COVID-19.

The chain couples TRBV3-1 (or the pseudogene TRBV3-2) to TRBJ2-1; TRBD1 might be the D (6 bases). V was cut by 0 bases and J by 2 bases, with 11 bases left in between. The CDR3 spans 16 residues. Germline V lookup: CDR1 LGHDT, CDR2 YNNKEL (reference sequence). The CDR3 DNA reads TGTGCCAGCAGCCAAGATGCCAGGGGCGCCTACAATGAGCAGTTCTTC. Its protein is CASSQDARGAYNEQFF.

The chain has TRBV10-3 and TRBJ1-3, with no clear D. The ends were cut back, 7 bases at V and 4 bases at J, with 23 bases in the middle. Germline CDR1 and CDR2: ENHRY and SYGVKD. CDR3 length equals 17 residues. CDR3 sequence (DNA): TGTGCCATCACCCCCGCGGGCCTTCCACGAAAAGGAAACACCATATATTTT. This encodes CAITPAGLPRKGNTIYF.

The chain combines TRBV7-2 with TRBJ1-6, with D hard to call. Germline CDR1 SGHTA, CDR2 FQGNSA. CDR3 length: 15 residues. Trimming pared 1 base from V and 7 bases from J, leaving 11 bases between. CDR3 in DNA: TGTGCCAGCAGCTTAGGCAGATCCGCCAATTCACCCCTCCACTTT. Its translation: CASSLGRSANSPLHF.

This chain joins TRBV5-6 and TRBJ2-3, with TRBD2 identical over 8 bases. V lost 4 bases, J lost 6 bases, and 7 bases stayed unmatched. Germline CDR1 is SGHDT and CDR2 is YYEEEE. This CDR3 is 14 amino acids long. Here the CDR3 DNA reads TGTGCCAGCAGCCCGACTAGCGAGATTGATACGCAGTATTTT. Residues: CASSPTSEIDTQYF.

The chain carries TRBV6-5 and TRBJ1-1; a weak D match, TRBD1 (5 bases). Germline CDR1 is MNHEY and CDR2 is SVGAGI. Trimming took off 0 bases at V and 7 bases at J, with 9 bases between the two ends. The CDR3 is made up of 13 amino acids. The CDR3 DNA reads as TGTGCCAGCAGTTACTCGGGGACTCTTGAAGCTTTCTTT. Encoded protein: CASSYSGTLEAFF.

The J gene is TRBJ2-7, the V gene TRBV7-9, with TRBD2 as a possible D gene (6 bases). Trimming stripped 5 bases from V and 4 bases from J, with 21 bases between. The CDR3 has 16 amino acids. Per germline, CDR1 SEHNR and CDR2 FQNEAQ (reference sequence). The CDR3 loop reads CASSAIGTSRPYEQYF. The CDR3 DNA reads as TGTGCCAGCAGCGCTATCGGTACTAGCCGCCCTTACGAGCAGTACTTC.

The chain links TRBV18 to TRBJ1-2; TRBD1 might be the D (6 bases). The CDR3 totals 14 residues. Germline assignment: CDR1 KGHSH and CDR2 LQKENI. The germline V and J ends were trimmed by 3 bases and 7 bases, with 15 bases remaining between them. The CDR3 DNA reads as TGTGCCAGCTCACCGAAACAGGGATTAATTGGCTACACCTTC. Translating it yields CASSPKQGLIGYTF. Based on the CDR3 plus reference TRBV18 and TRBJ1-2, the full variable domain is NAGVMQNPRHLVRRRGQEARLRCSPMKGHSHVYWYRQLPEEGLKFMVYLQKENIIDESGMPKERFSAEFPKEGPSILRIQQVVRGDSAAYFCASSPKQGLIGYTFGSGTRLTVV.

The chain carries TRBV2 and TRBJ1-4, with D maybe TRBD1 (6 bases). Trimming removed 8 bases from V and 14 bases from J, with 21 bases in between. Germline V gives CDR1 SNHLY, CDR2 FYNNEI. The CDR3 extends over 13 amino acids. This CDR3 reads CASGQTLMSRLFF. In DNA form, the CDR3 reads TGTGCCAGCGGACAGACCTTAATGAGTCGGCTGTTTTTT.

The genes are TRBV19 and TRBJ2-7, with TRBD1 identical over 9 bases. Germline V gene sequence: CDR1 LNHDA, CDR2 SQIVND (reference sequence). With 0 bases clipped from V and 3 bases from J, the junction kept 0 bases outside the gene matches. The CDR3 is made up of 14 amino acids. Here the CDR3 reads CASSIEDRGYEQYF. CDR3 DNA sequence: TGTGCCAGTAGTATAGAGGACAGGGGCTACGAGCAGTACTTC.

The chain combines TRBV5-5 with TRBJ2-2; D is unclear. Germline CDR1 and CDR2: SGHKS and YYEKEE (reference sequence). The V and J ends lost 4 bases and 1 base respectively, with 2 bases between them. This CDR3 comprises 12 residues. CDR3: CASSQNTGELFF. Here the CDR3 DNA reads TGTGCCAGCAGCCAGAACACCGGGGAGCTGTTTTTT.

The chain uses TRBV12-5 and TRBJ2-7; TRBD1 matches 7 bases. The CDR3 is 13 residues long. The germline V gene encodes CDR1 LGHNT and CDR2 FRNRAP. Trimming at V came to 7 bases and at J to 4 bases, leaving 7 bases not matched to a gene. CDR3 bases: TGTGCTAGTGCCCGGGGACAGCAATACGAGCAGTACTTC. This codes for CASARGQQYEQYF.

A remark on this clone: In the same sample, other DNA sequences code for this CDR3. The genes are TRBV5-1 and TRBJ1-1, with 11 bases matching TRBD1. The length of the CDR3 is 16 residues. Per germline, CDR1 SGHRS and CDR2 YFSETQ. V shed 4 bases and J 0 bases; nucleotides not matched to a gene: 5. CDR3 loop: CASSLGQGALNTEAFF. In DNA form, the CDR3 reads TGCGCCAGCAGCCTAGGACAGGGGGCTTTGAACACTGAAGCTTTCTTT.

The chain recombines TRBV25-1 with TRBJ2-7; maybe TRBD1 (5 bases). CDR1 and CDR2 from the germline V gene are MGHDK and SYGVNS. This CDR3 is 14 amino acids long. V lost 4 bases to trimming and J lost 5 bases, with 15 bases between them. CDR3 amino acids: CASSVTGSGDEQYF. CDR3 bases: TGTGCCAGCAGTGTTACAGGAAGTGGGGACGAGCAGTACTTC.

J is TRBJ2-5 and V is TRBV11-2; 7 positions agree with TRBD1. With V trimmed by 5 bases and J by 6 bases, 6 bases remained unmatched. Germline V CDR1 and CDR2: SGHAT, FQNNGV. This CDR3 region has 13 residues. The CDR3, as DNA: TGTGCCAGCAGCCAGGGACAGCCCAAGACCCAGTACTTC. This gives the protein CASSQGQPKTQYF.

This chain joins TRBV3-1 (or the pseudogene TRBV3-2) and TRBJ1-1; D is undetermined. The germline V and J ends were trimmed by 1 base and 6 bases, with 15 bases remaining between them. The CDR3 contains 15 residues. CDR1 is LGHDT, CDR2 YNNKEL, per germline (reference sequence). CDR3 nucleotides: TGTGCCAGCAGCCAAGGCTTTTTGGTAGTCGCTGAAGCTTTCTTT. Translation: CASSQGFLVVAEAFF.

This clone was seen a handful of times. The rearrangement links TRBV6-5 to TRBJ1-1, with D maybe TRBD1 (6 bases). V was shortened by 5 bases and J by 4 bases, with 17 bases between the two germline ends. Per the germline V gene, CDR1 is MNHEY and CDR2 is SVGAGI. The CDR3 has 15 residues. CDR3 sequence reads: CASSRINRASTEAFF. For the CDR3, the DNA is TGTGCCAGCAGTCGTATAAACAGGGCTTCCACTGAAGCTTTCTTT.

This sequence joins TRBV9 and TRBJ1-2; tentatively, D is TRBD1 (6 bases). CDR1 is SGDLS and CDR2 is YYNGEE in the germline V gene. Trimming stripped 4 bases from V and 3 bases from J, with 13 bases between. The CDR3 loop spans 14 amino acids. DNA for the CDR3: TGTGCCAGCAGCCCCTCAGGGGCCCACTATGGCTACACCTTC. The encoded protein is CASSPSGAHYGYTF. Using reference TRBV9 and TRBJ1-2 for the parts outside the CDR3, the full variable domain is DSGVTQTPKHLITATGQRVTLRCSPRSGDLSVYWYQQSLDQGLQFLIQYYNGEERAKGNILERFSAQQFPDLHSELNLSSLELGDSALYFCASSPSGAHYGYTFGSGTRLTVV.

The chain recombines TRBV2 with TRBJ1-5; tentative D call: TRBD1 (5 bases). V was clipped by 6 bases and J by 5 bases, with 17 bases between them. The CDR3 totals 15 residues. Germline V lookup: CDR1 SNHLY, CDR2 FYNNEI. CDR3 sequence (DNA): TGTGCCAGCAGGGCTGACAGACTAGGATATCAGCCCCAGCATTTT. It encodes CASRADRLGYQPQHF.

The sample holds a few counts of this clone. This chain connects TRBV2 to TRBJ2-2, with 11 bases fitting TRBD1. Germline CDR1 is SNHLY and CDR2 is FYNNEI. V lost 6 bases, J lost 5 bases, and 5 bases stayed unmatched. This CDR3 contains 15 residues. CDR3 in amino acids: CASSGTGGRTGELFF. The CDR3 DNA follows: TGTGCCAGCAGCGGGACAGGGGGGAGAACCGGGGAGCTGTTTTTT.

This clone was seen a handful of times. The chain joins TRBV7-2 to TRBJ2-1, with 8 nucleotides matching TRBD1. The V gene end was trimmed by 5 bases and the J gene end by 4 bases; junction bases not matched to a gene: 10. Germline values: CDR1 SGHTA, CDR2 FQGNSA. This CDR3 is built from 16 residues. CDR3 amino acids: CASSQGQGNPYNEQFF. CDR3 bases: TGTGCCAGCAGCCAAGGACAGGGCAACCCATACAATGAGCAGTTCTTC.

V gene TRBV5-1 combines with J gene TRBJ1-3; D may be TRBD1 (6 bases). Trimming left V 9 bases short and J 0 bases short, with 13 bases between. The germline CDR1 and CDR2 sequences are SGHRS and YFSETQ. This CDR3 contains 14 residues. The CDR3 sequence: CAKGGRGSGNTIYF. In DNA, the CDR3 is TGCGCCAAAGGGGGTAGGGGCTCTGGAAACACCATATATTTT. The full variable domain, in which reference TRBV5-1 and TRBJ1-3 provide the parts outside the CDR3, is KAGVTQTPRYLIKTRGQQVTLSCSPISGHRSVSWYQQTPGQGLQFLFEYFSETQRNKGNFPGRFSGRQFSNSRSEMNVSTLELGDSALYLCAKGGRGSGNTIYFGEGSWLTVV.

The rearrangement links TRBV3-1 (or the pseudogene TRBV3-2) to TRBJ2-1, with a weak D call TRBD2 (6 bases). Germline V lookup: CDR1 LGHDT, CDR2 YNNKEL (reference sequence). Trimming removed 5 bases at V and 0 bases at J, with 11 bases between. The CDR3 runs 15 residues. The CDR3 coding sequence is TGTGCCAGCAGCTGGCGGGGCCGCTCCTACAATGAGCAGTTCTTC. It yields the protein CASSWRGRSYNEQFF.

The chain combines TRBV10-3 with TRBJ2-7; the D is unclear. V dropped 8 bases and J dropped 2 bases, with 7 bases sitting between them. The CDR3 spans 11 residues. The germline V gene encodes CDR1 ENHRY and CDR2 SYGVKD. CDR3 sequence: CAIGSAYEQYF. CDR3 DNA: TGTGCCATCGGCTCCGCCTACGAGCAGTACTTC.

The V call is TRBV5-6, the J call TRBJ1-2; 9 bases align to TRBD1. With 1 base clipped from V and 8 bases from J, the junction kept 15 bases outside the gene matches. Germline V gives CDR1 SGHDT, CDR2 YYEEEE. CDR3 length: 17 amino acids. Written as DNA, the CDR3 is TGTGCCAGCAGCTTGAATAGAGGGACAGGGTACGAAGGCGGCTACACCTTC. Protein sequence: CASSLNRGTGYEGGYTF.

This clone came up a few times. V usage is TRBV27 and J usage is TRBJ1-5; 8 bases agree with TRBD1. V lost 8 bases, J lost 6 bases, and 24 bases stayed unmatched. CDR3 length: 19 amino acids. Germline loops: CDR1 MNHEY, CDR2 SMNVEV (reference sequence). This CDR3 reads CASGPRDRTYPGGGQPQHF. CDR3 nucleotides: TGTGCCAGCGGCCCCCGGGACAGGACGTATCCCGGGGGAGGTCAGCCCCAGCATTTT.

This clone was seen a handful of times. This chain connects TRBV14 to TRBJ2-6; D might be TRBD1 (6 bases). CDR1 and CDR2 from the germline V gene are SGHDN and FVKESK. V was cut by 4 bases and J by 4 bases, with 8 bases left in between. This CDR3 is built from 14 residues. This CDR3 reads CASSRQGGANVLTF. The CDR3 nucleotides read TGTGCCAGCAGCCGCCAGGGGGGGGCCAACGTCCTGACTTTC.

This sequence joins TRBV2 and TRBJ2-3; 12 bases map to TRBD2. From germline, CDR1 is SNHLY and CDR2 FYNNEI. Trimming at V came to 7 bases and at J to 9 bases, leaving 11 bases not matched to a gene. The CDR3 length is 15 residues. CDR3 region: CASKRLAGDQGTQYF. CDR3 nucleotide sequence: TGTGCCAGCAAACGACTAGCGGGAGATCAAGGCACGCAGTATTTT.

This clone showed up just once. The rearrangement joins TRBV6-5 to TRBJ2-1; no clear D gene. Germline assignment: CDR1 MNHEY and CDR2 SVGAGI. The CDR3 is made up of 11 amino acids. Deletions cut 6 bases from V and 5 bases from J, with 5 bases between. The CDR3 here is CASSFNNEQFF. CDR3 in DNA: TGTGCCAGCAGCTTTAACAATGAGCAGTTCTTC.